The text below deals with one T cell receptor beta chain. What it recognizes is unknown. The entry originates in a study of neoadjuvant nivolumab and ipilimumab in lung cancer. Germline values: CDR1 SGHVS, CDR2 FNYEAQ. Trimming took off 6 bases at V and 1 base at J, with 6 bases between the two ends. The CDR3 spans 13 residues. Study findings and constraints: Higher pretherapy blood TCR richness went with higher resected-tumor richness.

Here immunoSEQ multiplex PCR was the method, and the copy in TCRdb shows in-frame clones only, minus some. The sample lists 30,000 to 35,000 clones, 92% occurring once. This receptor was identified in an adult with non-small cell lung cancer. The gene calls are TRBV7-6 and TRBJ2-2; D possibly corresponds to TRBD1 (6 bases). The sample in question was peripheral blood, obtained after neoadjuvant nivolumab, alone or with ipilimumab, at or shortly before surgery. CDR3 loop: CASRGGNTGELFF. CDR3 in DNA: TGTGCCAGCAGAGGGGGGAACACCGGGGAGCTGTTTTTT.